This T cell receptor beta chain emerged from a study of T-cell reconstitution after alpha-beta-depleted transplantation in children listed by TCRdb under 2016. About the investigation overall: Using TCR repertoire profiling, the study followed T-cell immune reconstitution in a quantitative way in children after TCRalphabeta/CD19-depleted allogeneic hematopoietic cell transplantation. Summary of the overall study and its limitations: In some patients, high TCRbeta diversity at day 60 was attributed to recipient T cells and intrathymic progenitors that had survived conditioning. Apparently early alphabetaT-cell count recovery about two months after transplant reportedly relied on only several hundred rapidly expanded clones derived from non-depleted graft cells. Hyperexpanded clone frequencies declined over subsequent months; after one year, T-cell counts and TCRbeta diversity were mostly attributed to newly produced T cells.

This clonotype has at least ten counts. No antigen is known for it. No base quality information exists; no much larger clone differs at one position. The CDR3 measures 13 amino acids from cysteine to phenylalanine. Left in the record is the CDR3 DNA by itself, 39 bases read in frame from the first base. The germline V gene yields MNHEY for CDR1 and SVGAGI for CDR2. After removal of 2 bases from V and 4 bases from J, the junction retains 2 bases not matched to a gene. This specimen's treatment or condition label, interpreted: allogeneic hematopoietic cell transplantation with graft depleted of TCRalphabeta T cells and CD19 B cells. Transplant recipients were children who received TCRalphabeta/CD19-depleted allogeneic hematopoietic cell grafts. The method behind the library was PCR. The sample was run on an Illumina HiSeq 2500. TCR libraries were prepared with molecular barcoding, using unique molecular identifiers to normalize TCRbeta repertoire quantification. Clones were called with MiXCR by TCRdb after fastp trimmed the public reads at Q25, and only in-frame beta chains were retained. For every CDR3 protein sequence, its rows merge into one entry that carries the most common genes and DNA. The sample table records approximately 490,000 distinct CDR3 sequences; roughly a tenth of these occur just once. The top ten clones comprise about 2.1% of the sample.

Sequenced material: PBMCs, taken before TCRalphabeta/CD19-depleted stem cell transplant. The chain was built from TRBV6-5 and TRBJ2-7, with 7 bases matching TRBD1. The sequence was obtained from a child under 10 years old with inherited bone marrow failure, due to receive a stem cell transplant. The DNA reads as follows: TGTGCCAGCAGTTACAGGGGGCTTTACGAGCAGTACTTC. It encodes CASSYRGLYEQYF.